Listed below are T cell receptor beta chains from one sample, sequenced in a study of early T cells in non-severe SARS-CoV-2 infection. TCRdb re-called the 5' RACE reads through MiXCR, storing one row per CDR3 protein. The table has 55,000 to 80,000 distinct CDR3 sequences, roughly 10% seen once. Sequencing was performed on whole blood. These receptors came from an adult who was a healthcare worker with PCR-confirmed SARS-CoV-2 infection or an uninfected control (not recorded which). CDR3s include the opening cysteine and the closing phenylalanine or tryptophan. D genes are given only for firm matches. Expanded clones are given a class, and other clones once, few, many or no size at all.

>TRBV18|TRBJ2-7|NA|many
TGTGCCAGCTCACCACCTGCGGGGAACTACGAGCAGTACTTC
CASSPPAGNYEQYF
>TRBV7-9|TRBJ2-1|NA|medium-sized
TGTGCCAGCAGCCCCGCCCCCGGATGGAATGAGCAGTTCTTC
CASSPAPGWNEQFF
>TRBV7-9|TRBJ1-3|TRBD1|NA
TGTGCCAGCAGCTTTGGGACAGTCGGAAACACCATATATTTT
CASSFGTVGNTIYF
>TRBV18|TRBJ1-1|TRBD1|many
TGTGCCAGCTCACCCTACGGACAGGGCACTGAAGCTTTCTTT
CASSPYGQGTEAFF
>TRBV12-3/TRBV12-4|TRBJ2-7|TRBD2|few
TGTGCCAGCAGTTTAAGTGGGAGGGGAGAGCAGTACTTC
CASSLSGRGEQYF
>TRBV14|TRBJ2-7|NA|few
TGTGCCAGCAGCCGGGACTTCAGCTACGAGCAGTACTTC
CASSRDFSYEQYF
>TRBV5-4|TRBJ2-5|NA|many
TGTGCCAGCAGCTCCCGGGGCACCCAAGAGACCCAGTACTTC
CASSSRGTQETQYF
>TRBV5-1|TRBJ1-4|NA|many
TGCGCCAGCAGCTTGGTCGGGGGCGATGAAAAACTGTTTTTT
CASSLVGGDEKLFF
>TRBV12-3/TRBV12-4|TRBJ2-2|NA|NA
TGTGCCAGCCTCGGGTCTGGCGCCGGGGAGCTGTTTTTT
CASLGSGAGELFF
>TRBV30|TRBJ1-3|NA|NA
TGTGCCTGGAGTGCCCACTCGGGCTCTGGAAACACCATATATTTT
CAWSAHSGSGNTIYF
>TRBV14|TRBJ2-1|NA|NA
TGTGCCAGCAGCCAAGGTCAACGGAGCTACAATGAGCAGTTCTTC
CASSQGQRSYNEQFF
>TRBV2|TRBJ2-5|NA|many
TGTGCCAGCAGTGAGGTGCAAGAGACCCAGTACTTC
CASSEVQETQYF
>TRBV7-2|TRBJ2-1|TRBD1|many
TGTGCCAGCAGCTTAGCGCCGACAGGGCGCAATGAGCAGTTCTTC
CASSLAPTGRNEQFF
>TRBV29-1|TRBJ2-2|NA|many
TGCAGCGTGACCGGGACACCGAACACCGGGGAGCTGTTTTTT
CSVTGTPNTGELFF
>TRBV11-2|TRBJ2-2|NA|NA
TGTGTCAGCAGCTTTGAAGGTGCATCCTTTCAGAACACCGGGGAGCTGTTTTTT
CVSSFEGASFQNTGELFF
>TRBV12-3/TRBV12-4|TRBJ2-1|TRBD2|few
TGTGCCAGCAGTTTAGCGCAGGGACTAGGGGACCTAAGGCAGTTCTTC
CASSLAQGLGDLRQFF
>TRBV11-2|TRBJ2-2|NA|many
TGTGCCAGCAGACGACAGGCACACACCGGGGAGCTGTTTTTT
CASRRQAHTGELFF
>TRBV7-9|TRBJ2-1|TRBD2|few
TGTGCCAGCAGCATAGGACTAGACACGGTAGGGGAGCAGTTCTTC
CASSIGLDTVGEQFF
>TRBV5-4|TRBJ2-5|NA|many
TGTGCCAGCAGCCCGGCGGTCCTGGGTAAAGAGACCCAGTACTTC
CASSPAVLGKETQYF
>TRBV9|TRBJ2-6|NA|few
TGTGCCAGCAGCGTAGATCTAGTGGGAATGTCTGGGGCCAACGTCCTGACTTTC
CASSVDLVGMSGANVLTF
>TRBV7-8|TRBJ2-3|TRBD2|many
TGTGCCAGCAGCTTGGCGGGAGTCTCGGATACGCAGTATTTT
CASSLAGVSDTQYF
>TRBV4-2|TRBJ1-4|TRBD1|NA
TGTGCCAGCAGCCAAGCCCAGGGGGCGCTTAATGAAAAACTGTTTTTT
CASSQAQGALNEKLFF
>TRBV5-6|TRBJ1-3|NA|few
TGTGCCAGCAGCTTATCAGTCGGGGGTTCATTCTTTGGAAACACCATATATTTT
CASSLSVGGSFFGNTIYF
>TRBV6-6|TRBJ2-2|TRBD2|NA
TGTGCCAGCCGGACGGGAGGGGTCGGGGAGCTGTTTTTT
CASRTGGVGELFF
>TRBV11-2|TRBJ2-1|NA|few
TGTGCCAGCAGCTTAGGGACAAGCTCCTACAATGAGCAGTTCTTC
CASSLGTSSYNEQFF
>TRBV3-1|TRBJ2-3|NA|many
TGTGCCAGCAGCCAAGAGTGGCAGGTGTTTCCAGATACGCAGTATTTT
CASSQEWQVFPDTQYF
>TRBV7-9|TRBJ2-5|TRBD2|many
TGTGCCAGCAGCCGATTAGGGACTAGCTTTATCTCGGAGACCCAGTACTTC
CASSRLGTSFISETQYF
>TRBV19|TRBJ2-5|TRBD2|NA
TGTGCCAGTAGGCGGGGGGCGGGAGAGACCCAGTACTTC
CASRRGAGETQYF
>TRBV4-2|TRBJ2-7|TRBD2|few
TGTGCCAGCAGCCAAGAGGGGACTAGCGGATCCTACGAGCAGTACTTC
CASSQEGTSGSYEQYF